This record looks at one TCR beta chain sequence and its context. Its specificity is not known. The CDR3 length is 14 residues. Germline trimming cut 10 bases from V and 4 bases from J; bases unmatched to any gene: 5. Germline V gene data show CDR1 as LNHDA and CDR2 as SQIVND (reference sequence). This entry comes from a study of shared clonotypes between healthy human individuals. Study results and limitations: Around 5% of naive CD4 clonotypes were common to four donors.

Sequencing was performed with immunoSEQ multiplex PCR; in TCRdb, only in-frame clones are kept and a portion is missing. Of 640,000 or so clones in the sample, 72% were seen once. The sample taken for sequencing was memory CD4+ T cells sorted from blood. Subset: CD45RA-negative fraction. The chain is built from TRBV19 and TRBJ2-1; 12 positions match TRBD2. The receptor's source is a woman in her thirties in good health. CDR3 in amino acids: CATSLAGGYNEQFF. In DNA, the CDR3 is TGTGCCACCTCGCTAGCGGGAGGGTACAATGAGCAGTTCTTC.